This T cell receptor (beta chain) was recovered during a study of tumor and adjacent non-tumor tissue in lung cancer. Whole-study results and caveats: Tumor TCR diversity, when higher, was linked to shorter survival.

As for this clonotype: Its antigen is currently unknown.

The template was RNA from unsorted bulk tissue. The library came from three nested PCR rounds adapted from ARM-PCR protocols. Via MiXCR, TCRdb re-called the multiplex PCR reads, giving one row per CDR3 protein. In the table there are over 110,000 distinct CDR3 sequences, approximately 64% of which are singletons. This TCR was recovered from a man aged 55 to 70 with small cell lung cancer. Sequenced: lung tumor tissue.

CDR3 amino acids: CASSLSPGPFYGYTF. DNA for the CDR3: TGTGCCAGCAGCTTGTCCCCAGGGCCCTTCTATGGCTACACCTTC. The chain has TRBV5-5 and TRBJ1-2, with D possibly TRBD1 on 5 matching bases. V shed 1 base and J shed 4 bases, with 14 bases lying between them. Germline loops: CDR1 SGHKS, CDR2 YYEKEE (reference sequence). The CDR3 is made up of 15 amino acids.